This T cell receptor (beta chain) was recovered during a study of shared clonotypes between healthy human individuals. Findings and caveats of the study: Enrolling few donors narrowed the genetic and exposure-history diversity that was represented.

Of note for this clone: Its target is unknown.

Germline-derived CDR1 and CDR2 are SGHTA and FQGNSA. The trim removed 3 bases at V and 4 bases at J, leaving 5 bases unmatched. This CDR3 contains 15 residues. Each subset's genomic DNA was split evenly across several immunoSEQ plates. In replicate PCRs of sorted subsets, roughly 200 ng DNA, about 30,000 T cell genomes, was used. Using immunoSEQ multiplex PCR, the repertoire was profiled, and TCRdb retains in-frame clones only, with some absent. The sample holds more than 2 million clones; 85% to 95% are singletons and the top ten take around 0.13%. The chain couples TRBV7-2 to TRBJ1-2, with 10 bases that match TRBD1. The sample taken for sequencing was naive CD4+ T cells sorted from blood. Subset here: CD45RA+ positively selected. The sequence was collected from a man younger than 30 in good health. The chain's CDR3 is CASSFLGQGGYGYTF. The CDR3 region has the DNA TGTGCCAGCAGCTTCCTTGGACAGGGGGGCTATGGCTACACCTTC.